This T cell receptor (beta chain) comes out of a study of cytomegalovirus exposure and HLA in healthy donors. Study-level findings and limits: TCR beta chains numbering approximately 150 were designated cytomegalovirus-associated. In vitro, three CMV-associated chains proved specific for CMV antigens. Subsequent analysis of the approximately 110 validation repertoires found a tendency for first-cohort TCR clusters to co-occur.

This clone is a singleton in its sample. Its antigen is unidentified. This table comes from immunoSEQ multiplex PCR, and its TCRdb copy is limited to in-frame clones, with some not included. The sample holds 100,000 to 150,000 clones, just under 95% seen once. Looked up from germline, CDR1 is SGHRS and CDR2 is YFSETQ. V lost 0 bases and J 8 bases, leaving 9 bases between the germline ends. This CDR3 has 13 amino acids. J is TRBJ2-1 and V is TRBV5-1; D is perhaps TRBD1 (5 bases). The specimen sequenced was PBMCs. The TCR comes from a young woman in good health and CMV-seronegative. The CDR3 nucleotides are TGCGCCAGCAGCTTGGGGACATATGATGAGCAGTTCTTC. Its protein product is CASSLGTYDEQFF.